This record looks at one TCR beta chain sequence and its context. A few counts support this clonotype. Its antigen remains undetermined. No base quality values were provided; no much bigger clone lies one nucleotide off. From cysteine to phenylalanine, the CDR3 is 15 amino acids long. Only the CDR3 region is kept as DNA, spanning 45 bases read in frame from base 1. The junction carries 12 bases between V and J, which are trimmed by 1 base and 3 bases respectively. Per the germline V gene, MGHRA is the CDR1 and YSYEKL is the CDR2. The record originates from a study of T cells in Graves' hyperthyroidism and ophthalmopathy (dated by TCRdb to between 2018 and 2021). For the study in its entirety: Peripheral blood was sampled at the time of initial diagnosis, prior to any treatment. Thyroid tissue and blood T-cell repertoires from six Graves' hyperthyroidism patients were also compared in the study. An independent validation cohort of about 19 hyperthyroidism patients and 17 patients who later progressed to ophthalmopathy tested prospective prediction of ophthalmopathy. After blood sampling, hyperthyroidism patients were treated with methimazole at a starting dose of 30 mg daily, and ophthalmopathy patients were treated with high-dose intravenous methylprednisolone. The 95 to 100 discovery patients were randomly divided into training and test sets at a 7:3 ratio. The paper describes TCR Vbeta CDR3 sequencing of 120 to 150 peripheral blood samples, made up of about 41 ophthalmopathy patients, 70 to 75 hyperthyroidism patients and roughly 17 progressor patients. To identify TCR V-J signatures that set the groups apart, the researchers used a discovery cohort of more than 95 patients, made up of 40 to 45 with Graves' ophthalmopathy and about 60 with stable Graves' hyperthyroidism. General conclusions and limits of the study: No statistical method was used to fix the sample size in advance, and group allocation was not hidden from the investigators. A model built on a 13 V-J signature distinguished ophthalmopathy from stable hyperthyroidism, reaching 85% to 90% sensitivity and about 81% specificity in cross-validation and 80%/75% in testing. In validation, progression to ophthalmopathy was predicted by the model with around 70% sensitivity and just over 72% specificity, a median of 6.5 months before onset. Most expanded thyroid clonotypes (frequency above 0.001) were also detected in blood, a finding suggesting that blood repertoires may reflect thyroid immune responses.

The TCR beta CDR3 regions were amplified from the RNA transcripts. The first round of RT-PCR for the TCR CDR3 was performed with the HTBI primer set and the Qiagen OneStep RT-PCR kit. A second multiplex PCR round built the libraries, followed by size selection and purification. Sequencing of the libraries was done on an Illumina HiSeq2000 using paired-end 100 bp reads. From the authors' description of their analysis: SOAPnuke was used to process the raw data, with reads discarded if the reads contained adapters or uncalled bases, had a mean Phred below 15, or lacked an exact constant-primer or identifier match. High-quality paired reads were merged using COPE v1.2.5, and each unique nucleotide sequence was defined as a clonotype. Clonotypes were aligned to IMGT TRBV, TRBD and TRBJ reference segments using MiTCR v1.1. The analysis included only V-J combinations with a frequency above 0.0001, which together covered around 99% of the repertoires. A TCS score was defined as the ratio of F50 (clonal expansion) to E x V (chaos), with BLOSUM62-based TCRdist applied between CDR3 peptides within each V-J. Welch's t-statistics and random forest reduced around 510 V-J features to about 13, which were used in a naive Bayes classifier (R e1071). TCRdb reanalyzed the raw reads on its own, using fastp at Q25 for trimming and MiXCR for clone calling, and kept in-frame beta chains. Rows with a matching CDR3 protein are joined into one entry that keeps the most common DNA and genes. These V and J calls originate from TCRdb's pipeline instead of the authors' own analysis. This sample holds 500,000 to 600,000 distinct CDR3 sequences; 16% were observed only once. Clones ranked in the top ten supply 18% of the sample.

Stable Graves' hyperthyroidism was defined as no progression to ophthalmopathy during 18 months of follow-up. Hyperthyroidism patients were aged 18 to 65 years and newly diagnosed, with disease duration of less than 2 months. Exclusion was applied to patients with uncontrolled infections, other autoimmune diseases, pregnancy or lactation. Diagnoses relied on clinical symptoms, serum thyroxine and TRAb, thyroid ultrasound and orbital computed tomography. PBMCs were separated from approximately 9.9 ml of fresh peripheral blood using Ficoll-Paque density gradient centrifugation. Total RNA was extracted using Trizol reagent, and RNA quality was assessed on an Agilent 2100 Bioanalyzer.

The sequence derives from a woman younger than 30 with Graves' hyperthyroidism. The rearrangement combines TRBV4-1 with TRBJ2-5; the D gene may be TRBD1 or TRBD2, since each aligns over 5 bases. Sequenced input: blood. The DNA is TGCGCCAGCAGCCAAGCGGGGCAGGGAGAAGAGACCCAGTACTTC. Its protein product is CASSQAGQGEETQYF.